A single T cell receptor beta chain is shown here with its context. Its specificity is not known. The length of the CDR3 is 16 residues. Germline values: CDR1 LNHNV, CDR2 YYDKDF (reference sequence). V was cut by 0 bases and J by 7 bases, with 16 bases left in between. The protocol was immunoSEQ multiplex PCR, while the TCRdb copy is restricted to in-frame clones and leaves out a portion. Among about 77,000 clones listed, around 87% were seen once. This sample is part of a study of OX40 agonist ivuxolimab in advanced cancers. Background on the study: Dose-escalation patients' cancers were hepatocellular carcinoma, melanoma, renal cell or head and neck cancer.

General study points: Expanded peripheral T cells had an undetermined antigen specificity. The study found among the lowest clonal expansion in partial responders at 0.1-3.0 mg/kg.

The sequence derives from an adult with an advanced solid tumor such as melanoma, head and neck, liver or kidney cancer. V gene TRBV15 combines with J gene TRBJ2-1, with D unresolved. The sample was CD4+ or CD8+ T cells sorted from blood, taken in a trial of the OX40 agonist ivuxolimab. The CDR3 loop is CATSREQTGVSNEQFF. The CDR3 nucleotides are TGTGCCACCAGCAGAGAACAAACTGGGGTTTCTAATGAGCAGTTCTTC. Variable domain in full (rest from reference TRBV15 and TRBJ2-1): DAMVIQNPRYQVTQFGKPVTLSCSQTLNHNVMYWYQQKSSQAPKLLFHYYDKDFNNEADTPDNFQSRRPNTSFCFLDIRSPGLGDTAMYLCATSREQTGVSNEQFFGPGTRLTVL.